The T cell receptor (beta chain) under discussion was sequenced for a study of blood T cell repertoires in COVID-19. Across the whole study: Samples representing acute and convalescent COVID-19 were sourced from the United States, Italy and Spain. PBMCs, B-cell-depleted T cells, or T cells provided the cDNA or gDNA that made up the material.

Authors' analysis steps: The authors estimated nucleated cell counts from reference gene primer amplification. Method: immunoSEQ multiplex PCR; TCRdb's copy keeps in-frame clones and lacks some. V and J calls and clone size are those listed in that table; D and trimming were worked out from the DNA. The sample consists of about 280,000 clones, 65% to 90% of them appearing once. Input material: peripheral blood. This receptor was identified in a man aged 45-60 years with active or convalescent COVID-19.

This CDR3 is CASRQGSYEQYF. DNA for the CDR3: TGTGCCAGCAGACAGGGGAGCTACGAGCAGTACTTC. The chain joins TRBV28 to TRBJ2-7; 7 positions match TRBD1. Germline V gene data show CDR1 as MDHEN and CDR2 as SYDVKM. This CDR3 has 12 residues. Trimming at V came to 6 bases and at J to 3 bases, leaving 2 bases not matched to a gene.